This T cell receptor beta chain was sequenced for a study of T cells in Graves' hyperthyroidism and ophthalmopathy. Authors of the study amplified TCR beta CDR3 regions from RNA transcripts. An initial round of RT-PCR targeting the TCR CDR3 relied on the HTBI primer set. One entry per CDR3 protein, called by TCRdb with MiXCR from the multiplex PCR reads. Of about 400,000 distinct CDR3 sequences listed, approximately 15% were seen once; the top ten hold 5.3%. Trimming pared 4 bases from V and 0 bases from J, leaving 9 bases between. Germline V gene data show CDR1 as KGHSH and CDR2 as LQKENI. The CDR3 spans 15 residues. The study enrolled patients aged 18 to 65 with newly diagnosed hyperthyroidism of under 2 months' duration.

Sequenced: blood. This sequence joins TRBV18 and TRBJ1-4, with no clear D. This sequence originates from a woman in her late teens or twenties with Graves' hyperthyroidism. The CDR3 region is CASSLTSATNEKLFF. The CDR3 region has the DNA TGTGCCAGCTCACTCACATCCGCAACTAATGAAAAACTGTTTTTT.